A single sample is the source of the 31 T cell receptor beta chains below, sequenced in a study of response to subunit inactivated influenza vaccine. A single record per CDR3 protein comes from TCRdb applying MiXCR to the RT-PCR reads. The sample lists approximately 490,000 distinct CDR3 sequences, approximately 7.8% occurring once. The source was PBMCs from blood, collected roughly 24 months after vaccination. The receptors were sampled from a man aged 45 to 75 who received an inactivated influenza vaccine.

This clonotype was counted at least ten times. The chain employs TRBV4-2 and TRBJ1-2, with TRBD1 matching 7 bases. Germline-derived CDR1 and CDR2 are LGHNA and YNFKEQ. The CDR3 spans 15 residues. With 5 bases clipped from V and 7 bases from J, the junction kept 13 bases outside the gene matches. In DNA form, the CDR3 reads TGTGCCAGCAGCTCGAGACAGGGTGAATTCCGTGGCTACACCTTC. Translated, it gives CASSSRQGEFRGYTF.

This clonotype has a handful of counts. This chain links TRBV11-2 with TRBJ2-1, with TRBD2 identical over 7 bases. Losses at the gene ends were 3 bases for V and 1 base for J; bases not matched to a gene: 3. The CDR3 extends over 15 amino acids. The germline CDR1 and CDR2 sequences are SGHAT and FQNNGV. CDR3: CASSFIAGSYNEQFF. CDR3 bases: TGTGCCAGCAGCTTCATAGCGGGTTCCTACAATGAGCAGTTCTTC.

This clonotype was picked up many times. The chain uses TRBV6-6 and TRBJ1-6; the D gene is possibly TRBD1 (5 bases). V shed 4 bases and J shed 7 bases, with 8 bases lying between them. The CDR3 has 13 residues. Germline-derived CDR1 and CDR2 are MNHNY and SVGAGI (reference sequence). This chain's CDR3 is CASSSRQNSPLHF. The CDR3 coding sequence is TGTGCCAGCAGTTCCCGACAGAATTCACCCCTCCACTTT.

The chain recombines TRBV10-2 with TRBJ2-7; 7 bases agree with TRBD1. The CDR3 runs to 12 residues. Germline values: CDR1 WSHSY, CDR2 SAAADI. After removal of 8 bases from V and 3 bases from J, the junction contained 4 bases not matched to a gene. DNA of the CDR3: TGCGCCAGCGGGGACAGCATCTACGAGCAGTACTTC. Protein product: CASGDSIYEQYF.

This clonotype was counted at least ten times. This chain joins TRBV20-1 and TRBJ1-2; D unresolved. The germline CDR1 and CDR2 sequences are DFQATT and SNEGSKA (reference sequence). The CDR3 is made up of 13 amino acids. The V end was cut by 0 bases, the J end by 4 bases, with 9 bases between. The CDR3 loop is CSARDQGSYGYTF. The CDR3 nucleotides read TGCAGTGCTAGAGATCAAGGCAGCTATGGCTACACCTTC.

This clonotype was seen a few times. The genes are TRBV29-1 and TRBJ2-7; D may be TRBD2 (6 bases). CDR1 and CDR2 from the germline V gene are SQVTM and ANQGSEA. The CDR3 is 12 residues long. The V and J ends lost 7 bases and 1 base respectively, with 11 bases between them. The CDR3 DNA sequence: TGCAGCGCTGGAGGAGGGTCCTACGAGCAGTACTTC. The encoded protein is CSAGGGSYEQYF.

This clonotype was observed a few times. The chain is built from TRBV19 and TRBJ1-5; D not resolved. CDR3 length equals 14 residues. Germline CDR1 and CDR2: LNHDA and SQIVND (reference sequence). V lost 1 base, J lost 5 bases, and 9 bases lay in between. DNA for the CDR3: TGTGCCAGTAGTATAGGAACCCGGCATCAGCCCCAGCATTTT. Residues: CASSIGTRHQPQHF.

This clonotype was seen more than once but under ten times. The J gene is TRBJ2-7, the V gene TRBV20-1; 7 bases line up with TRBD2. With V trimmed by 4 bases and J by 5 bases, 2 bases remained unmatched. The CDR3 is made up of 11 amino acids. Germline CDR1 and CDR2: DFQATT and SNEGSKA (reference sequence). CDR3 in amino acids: CSAMGGNEQYF. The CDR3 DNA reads TGCAGTGCTATGGGAGGGAACGAGCAGTACTTC.

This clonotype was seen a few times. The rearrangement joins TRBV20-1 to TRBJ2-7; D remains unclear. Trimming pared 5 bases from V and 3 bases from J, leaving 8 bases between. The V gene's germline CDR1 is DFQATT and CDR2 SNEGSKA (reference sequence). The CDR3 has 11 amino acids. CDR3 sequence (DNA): TGCAGTGCTTGGTATAGCTACGAGCAGTACTTC. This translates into CSAWYSYEQYF.

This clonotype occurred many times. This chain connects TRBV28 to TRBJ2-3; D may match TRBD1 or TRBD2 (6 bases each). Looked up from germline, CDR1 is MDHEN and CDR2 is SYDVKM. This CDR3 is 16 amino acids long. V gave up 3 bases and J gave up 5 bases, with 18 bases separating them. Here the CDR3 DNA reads TGTGCCAGCAGTTTCAGGGGCCGGGAGCGTGGAGATACGCAGTATTTT. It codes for CASSFRGRERGDTQYF.

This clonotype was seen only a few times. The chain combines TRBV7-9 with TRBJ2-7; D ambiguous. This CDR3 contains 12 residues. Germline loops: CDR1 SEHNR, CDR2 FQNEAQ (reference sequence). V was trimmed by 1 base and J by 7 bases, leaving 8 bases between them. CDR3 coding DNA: TGTGCCAGCAGCTTAGAGATGGGGGAGCAGTACTTC. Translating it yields CASSLEMGEQYF.

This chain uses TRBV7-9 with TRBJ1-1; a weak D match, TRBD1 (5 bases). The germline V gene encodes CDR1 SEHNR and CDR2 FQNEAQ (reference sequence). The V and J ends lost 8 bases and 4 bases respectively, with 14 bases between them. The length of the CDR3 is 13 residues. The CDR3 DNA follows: TGTGCCAGCGGCTCGGGGCCGCTCACTGAAGCTTTCTTT. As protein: CASGSGPLTEAFF.

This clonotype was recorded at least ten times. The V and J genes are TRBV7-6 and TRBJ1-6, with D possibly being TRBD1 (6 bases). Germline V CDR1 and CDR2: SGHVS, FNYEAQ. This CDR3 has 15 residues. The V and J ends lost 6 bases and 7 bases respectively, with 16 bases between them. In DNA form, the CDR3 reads TGTGCCAGCAGAGATAACAGGGCGACGAATTCACCCCTCCACTTT. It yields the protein CASRDNRATNSPLHF.

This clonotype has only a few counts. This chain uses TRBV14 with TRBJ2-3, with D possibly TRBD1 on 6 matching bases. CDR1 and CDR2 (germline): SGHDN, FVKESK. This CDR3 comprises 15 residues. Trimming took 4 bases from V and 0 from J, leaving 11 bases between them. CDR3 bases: TGTGCCAGCAGCCGGTTCGGACAGAGCACAGATACGCAGTATTTT. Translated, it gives CASSRFGQSTDTQYF.

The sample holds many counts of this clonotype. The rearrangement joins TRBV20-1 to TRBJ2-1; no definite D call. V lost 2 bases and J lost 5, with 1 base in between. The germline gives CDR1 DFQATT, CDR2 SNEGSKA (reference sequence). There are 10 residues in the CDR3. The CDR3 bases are TGCAGTGCTAGACACAATGAGCAGTTCTTC. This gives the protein CSARHNEQFF.

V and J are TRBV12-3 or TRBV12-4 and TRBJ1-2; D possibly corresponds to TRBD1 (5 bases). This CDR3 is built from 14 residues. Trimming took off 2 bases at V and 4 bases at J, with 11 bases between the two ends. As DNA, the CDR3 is TGTGCCAGCAGTTTACAGGGAGCCTTCTATGGCTACACCTTC. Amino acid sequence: CASSLQGAFYGYTF.

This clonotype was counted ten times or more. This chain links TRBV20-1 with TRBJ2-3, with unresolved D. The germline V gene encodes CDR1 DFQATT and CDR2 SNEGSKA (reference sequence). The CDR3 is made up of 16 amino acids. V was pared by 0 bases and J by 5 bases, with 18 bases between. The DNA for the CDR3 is TGCAGTGCTAGAGATATGTACGCCCTGGGAAAAGATACGCAGTATTTT. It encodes CSARDMYALGKDTQYF.

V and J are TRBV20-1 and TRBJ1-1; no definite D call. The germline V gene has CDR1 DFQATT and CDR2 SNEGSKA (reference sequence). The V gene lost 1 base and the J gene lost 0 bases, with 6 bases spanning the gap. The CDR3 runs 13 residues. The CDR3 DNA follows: TGCAGTGCTAGAGTTCTGATGAACACTGAAGCTTTCTTT. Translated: CSARVLMNTEAFF.

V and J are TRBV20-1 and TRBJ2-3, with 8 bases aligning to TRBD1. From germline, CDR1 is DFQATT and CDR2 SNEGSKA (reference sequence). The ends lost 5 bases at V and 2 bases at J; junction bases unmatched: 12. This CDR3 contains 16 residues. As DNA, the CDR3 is TGCAGTGCTCACGGCTCGGACAGGGCTGACACAGATACGCAGTATTTT. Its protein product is CSAHGSDRADTDTQYF.

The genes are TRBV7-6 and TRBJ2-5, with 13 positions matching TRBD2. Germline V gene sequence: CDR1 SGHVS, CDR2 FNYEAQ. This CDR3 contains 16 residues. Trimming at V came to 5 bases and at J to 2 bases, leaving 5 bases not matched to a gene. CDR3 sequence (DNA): TGTGCCAGCAGCGCTGGGACTAGCGGGGCACAAGAGACCCAGTACTTC. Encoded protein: CASSAGTSGAQETQYF.

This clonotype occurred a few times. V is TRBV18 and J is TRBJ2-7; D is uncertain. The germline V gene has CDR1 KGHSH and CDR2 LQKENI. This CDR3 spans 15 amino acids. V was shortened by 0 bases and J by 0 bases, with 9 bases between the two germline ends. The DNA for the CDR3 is TGTGCCAGCTCACCACCCTCAGCAGGCTCCTACGAGCAGTACTTC. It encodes CASSPPSAGSYEQYF.

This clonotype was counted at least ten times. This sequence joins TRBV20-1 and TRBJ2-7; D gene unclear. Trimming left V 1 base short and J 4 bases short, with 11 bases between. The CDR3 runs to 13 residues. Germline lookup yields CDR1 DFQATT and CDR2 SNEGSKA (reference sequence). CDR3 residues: CSARASGRYEQYF. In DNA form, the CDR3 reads TGCAGTGCTAGAGCGTCAGGCCGATACGAGCAGTACTTC.

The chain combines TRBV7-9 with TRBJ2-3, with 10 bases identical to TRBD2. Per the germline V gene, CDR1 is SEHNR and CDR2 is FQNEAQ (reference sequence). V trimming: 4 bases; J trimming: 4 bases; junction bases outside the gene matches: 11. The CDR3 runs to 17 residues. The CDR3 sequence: CASSSPLAGAPPDTQYF. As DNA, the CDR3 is TGTGCCAGCAGCTCGCCCCTAGCGGGAGCTCCTCCAGATACGCAGTATTTT.

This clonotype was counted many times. Here the CDR3 reads CASSYSEAGGPYEQYF. For the CDR3, the DNA is TGTGCCAGCAGTTACTCGGAGGCGGGAGGGCCCTACGAGCAGTACTTC. The J gene is TRBJ2-7, the V gene TRBV6-2 or TRBV6-3; 9 nucleotides align to TRBD2. After removal of 0 bases from V and 2 bases from J, the junction contained 5 bases not matched to a gene. Germline lookup yields CDR1 MNHEY and CDR2 SVGEGT. The CDR3 totals 16 residues.

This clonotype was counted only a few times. The CDR3 sequence is CSARENDRGGNTIYF. The CDR3 DNA reads TGCAGTGCTAGAGAGAACGACAGGGGGGGGAACACCATATATTTT. The rearrangement links TRBV20-1 to TRBJ1-3; 9 bases are shared with TRBD1. Unmatched junction bases numbered 7, after V lost 0 bases and J lost 7 bases. Germline lookup yields CDR1 DFQATT and CDR2 SNEGSKA (reference sequence). The CDR3 loop spans 15 amino acids.

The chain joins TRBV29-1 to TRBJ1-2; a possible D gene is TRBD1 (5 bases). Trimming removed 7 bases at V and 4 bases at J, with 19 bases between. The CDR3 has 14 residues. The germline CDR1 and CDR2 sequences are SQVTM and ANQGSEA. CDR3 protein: CSAADGDGPYGYTF. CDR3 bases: TGCAGCGCCGCCGATGGGGACGGACCCTATGGCTACACCTTC.

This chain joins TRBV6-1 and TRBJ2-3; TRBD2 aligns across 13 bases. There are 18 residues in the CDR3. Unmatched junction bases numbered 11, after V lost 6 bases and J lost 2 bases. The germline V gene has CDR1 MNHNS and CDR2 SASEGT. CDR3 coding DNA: TGTGCCAGCAGGATACTAGCGGGAGGGGCGCCCGACACAGATACGCAGTATTTT. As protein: CASRILAGGAPDTDTQYF.

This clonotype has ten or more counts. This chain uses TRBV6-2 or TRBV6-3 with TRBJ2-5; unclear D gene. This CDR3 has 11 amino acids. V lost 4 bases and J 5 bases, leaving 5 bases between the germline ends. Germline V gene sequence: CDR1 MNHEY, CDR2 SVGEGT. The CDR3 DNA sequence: TGTGCCAGCAGTTCTTGGGAGACCCAGTACTTC. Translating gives CASSSWETQYF.

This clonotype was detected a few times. CDR3 residues: CSARLSLEAFF. In nucleotides, the CDR3 is TGCAGTGCTAGATTAAGTCTCGAAGCTTTCTTT. This chain uses TRBV20-1 with TRBJ1-1; D gene ambiguous. There are 11 residues in the CDR3. Germline CDR1 DFQATT, CDR2 SNEGSKA (reference sequence). Between the trimmed V and J ends, which lost 2 bases and 8 bases, there was a span of 9 bases.

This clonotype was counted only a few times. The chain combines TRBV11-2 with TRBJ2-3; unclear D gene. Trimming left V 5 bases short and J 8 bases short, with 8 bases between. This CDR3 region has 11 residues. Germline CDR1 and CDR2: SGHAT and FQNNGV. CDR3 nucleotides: TGTGCCAGCAGCACAACTTTTACGCAGTATTTT. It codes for CASSTTFTQYF.

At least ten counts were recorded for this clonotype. For the CDR3, the DNA is TGCGCCAGCAGCTTGGTGTGGGGGACAGGCTATGGCTACACCTTC. Its protein is CASSLVWGTGYGYTF. The chain joins TRBV5-1 to TRBJ1-2; TRBD1 matches 8 bases. The V and J ends lost 0 bases and 4 bases, in that order; junction bases with no gene match: 5. The germline gives CDR1 SGHRS, CDR2 YFSETQ. The length of the CDR3 is 15 residues.